This T cell receptor beta chain was identified in a study of T-cell memory formation after mild COVID-19. This clonotype was seen at least ten times. One entry per CDR3 protein, called by TCRdb with MiXCR from the 5' RACE reads. The sample holds about 200,000 distinct CDR3 sequences, over 9.5% seen once. Deletions cut 6 bases from V and 4 bases from J, with 18 bases between. In germline, CDR1 is DFQATT, CDR2 SNEGSKA (reference sequence). The CDR3 totals 14 residues. This receptor was taken from a man between 18 and 29 years old who had mild COVID-19 (a few samples of this study predate the infection). Cell type and time point are not known. The chain employs TRBV20-1 and TRBJ1-1; D perhaps matches TRBD1 (6 bases). The sample consisted of PBMCs or a T cell subset sorted from them (not recorded which). CDR3 protein: CSAPQAQGSTEAFF. The CDR3 region has the DNA TGCAGTGCCCCCCAAGCGCAGGGGAGCACTGAAGCTTTCTTT.